This TCR beta chain was sequenced during a study of control samples from healthy donors and cancer patients. Germline V gives CDR1 SGHNT, CDR2 YENEEA. This CDR3 comprises 13 residues. V lost 5 bases and J 1 base, leaving 9 bases between the germline ends. The method was immunoSEQ multiplex PCR; TCRdb's version includes in-frame clones alone and lacks a portion of them. The data show over 60,000 clones, around nine tenths seen once. Source material: PBMCs. The chain employs TRBV11-3 and TRBJ2-7, with a possible D match to TRBD1 (6 bases). This TCR was sampled from an older woman with head and neck cancer. The chain's CDR3 is CASSATGSYEQYF. The CDR3 bases are TGTGCCAGCAGCGCGACAGGTTCCTACGAGCAGTACTTC.